These 20 T cell receptor beta chains were sequenced from one sample in a study of beta chain features in type 1 diabetes. The investigators reverse transcribed all of the isolated RNA, so they sequenced expressed TCRB transcripts. Generated by immunoSEQ multiplex PCR, the TCRdb table keeps only in-frame clones and is missing some. The sample contains roughly 250,000 clones, 55% to 70% of which appear only once. Input material: naive CD4+ T cells from blood. The receptors here all came from a man aged 25-40 years in good health.

The chain uses TRBV29-1 and TRBJ1-6, with 7 bases identical to TRBD1. CDR3 length: 13 residues. The germline gives CDR1 SQVTM, CDR2 ANQGSEA. CDR3 in DNA: TGCAGTGCAGGGGGCTCCTATAATTCACCCCTCCACTTT. Its translation: CSAGGSYNSPLHF.

This clone was seen just once. The gene calls are TRBV6-4 and TRBJ2-3; D possibly corresponds to TRBD2 (6 bases). There are 15 residues in the CDR3. The V end lost 6 bases, the J end lost 2 bases, and 15 bases lay between the germline ends. Per germline, CDR1 MRHNA and CDR2 SNTAGT. CDR3 nucleotide sequence: TGTGCCAGCAGGCAGGAGGGACTTTCCACAGATACGCAGTATTTT. It codes for CASRQEGLSTDTQYF.

As DNA, the CDR3 is TGCGCCAGCAGCCCGAGGACAGGCTTAGAAGCCAAAAACATTCAGTACTTC. Translated, it gives CASSPRTGLEAKNIQYF. V is TRBV5-1 and J is TRBJ2-4; TRBD1 matches at 7 bases. The CDR3 is made up of 17 amino acids. Per the germline V gene, CDR1 is SGHRS and CDR2 is YFSETQ. V dropped 4 bases and J dropped 0; count of bases not matched to a gene: 10.

This chain joins TRBV30 and TRBJ2-1; 10 nucleotides line up with TRBD2. From germline, CDR1 is GTSNPN and CDR2 SVGIG (reference sequence). V gave up 1 base and J gave up 6 bases; unmatched junction bases: 12. The CDR3 spans 17 residues. In DNA form, the CDR3 reads TGTGCCTGGAGTGCAGGTAGCGGGAGGATGTTGGGCAATGAGCAGTTCTTC. Its translation is CAWSAGSGRMLGNEQFF.

The V gene is TRBV30, the J gene TRBJ2-1; D gene uncertain. Trimming shortened V by 3 bases and J by 4 bases, and 7 bases separated the two germline ends. The CDR3 runs 12 residues. Germline V gene lookup returns CDR1 GTSNPN and CDR2 SVGIG (reference sequence). CDR3 in DNA: TGTGCCTGGAGGGCGGTTTACAATGAGCAGTTCTTC. Its translation: CAWRAVYNEQFF.

The chain carries TRBV30 and TRBJ2-1; 7 bases match TRBD2. CDR3 length: 15 residues. Unmatched junction bases numbered 7, after V lost 0 bases and J lost 5 bases. The germline CDR1 and CDR2 sequences are GTSNPN and SVGIG (reference sequence). This chain's CDR3 is CAWSVGKRGDNEQFF. The CDR3 nucleotides read TGTGCCTGGAGTGTAGGCAAGCGGGGCGACAATGAGCAGTTCTTC.

V is TRBV28 and J is TRBJ2-7; no reliable D call. The ends were cut back, 7 bases at V and 6 bases at J, with 13 bases in the middle. This CDR3 spans 12 amino acids. Per the germline V gene, CDR1 is MDHEN and CDR2 is SYDVKM. The CDR3 DNA is TGTGCCAGCACCCAGAGCCTAGGCGAGCAGTACTTC. Translated: CASTQSLGEQYF.

The chain joins TRBV30 to TRBJ1-2; 8 bases match TRBD1. V dropped 2 bases and J dropped 4; count of bases not matched to a gene: 3. Germline V gives CDR1 GTSNPN, CDR2 SVGIG (reference sequence). This CDR3 region has 13 residues. Written as DNA, the CDR3 is TGTGCCTGGAGTTCCGGGACAGGCTATGGCTACACCTTC. It translates to CAWSSGTGYGYTF.

The sample holds a few counts of this clone. This chain uses TRBV2 with TRBJ2-5, with TRBD1 matching 8 bases. The trim removed 1 base at V and 5 bases at J, leaving 0 bases unmatched. From germline, CDR1 is SNHLY and CDR2 FYNNEI. The CDR3 has 13 residues. CDR3 nucleotides: TGTGCCAGCAGTGAAGGACAGGGGGAGACCCAGTACTTC. It specifies CASSEGQGETQYF.

The rearrangement links TRBV9 to TRBJ2-7; 7 bases are shared with TRBD1. After removal of 4 bases from V and 2 bases from J, the junction contained 9 bases not matched to a gene. The CDR3 has 15 residues. The V gene's germline CDR1 is SGDLS and CDR2 YYNGEE. CDR3 coding DNA: TGTGCCAGCAGCCCAGAGGGGGCCTCCCCCTACGAGCAGTACTTC. Amino acids: CASSPEGASPYEQYF.

This clone has only a few counts. The chain uses TRBV7-9 and TRBJ2-7, with D unresolved. This CDR3 region has 12 residues. Between the trimmed V and J ends, which lost 5 bases and 3 bases, there was a span of 8 bases. Germline V gene data show CDR1 as SEHNR and CDR2 as FQNEAQ (reference sequence). Here the CDR3 reads CASSLQRYEQYF. For the CDR3, the DNA is TGTGCCAGCAGCCTGCAGCGCTACGAGCAGTACTTC. The variable domain in full, completed from reference TRBV7-9 and TRBJ2-7, reads DTGVSQNPRHKITKRGQNVTFRCDPISEHNRLYWYRQTLGQGPEFLTYFQNEAQLEKSRLLSDRFSAERPKGSFSTLEIQRTEQGDSAMYLCASSLQRYEQYFGPGTRLTVT.

This clone was found once. The chain is built from TRBV4-3 and TRBJ2-3, with TRBD2 matching 7 bases. The CDR3 sequence is 15 residues long. CDR1 and CDR2 (germline): LGHNA, YSLEER. V was clipped by 4 bases and J by 1 base; unmatched bases: 5. Written as DNA, the CDR3 is TGCGCCAGCAGCCGGGACTACCTTGGCACAGATACGCAGTATTTT. It yields the protein CASSRDYLGTDTQYF.

The gene calls are TRBV30 and TRBJ2-3; D is unclear. Trimming took 8 bases from V and 0 from J, leaving 6 bases between them. Germline CDR1 and CDR2: GTSNPN and SVGIG (reference sequence). The CDR3 covers 11 residues. The CDR3: CAGFSTDTQYF. Written as DNA, the CDR3 is TGTGCCGGGTTCAGCACAGATACGCAGTATTTT.

CDR3 in amino acids: CASSLTGATDTQYF. CDR3 DNA sequence: TGTGCCAGCAGCTTGACAGGGGCCACAGATACGCAGTATTTT. The chain is built from TRBV27 and TRBJ2-3; TRBD1 matches 8 bases. V lost 6 bases, J lost 2 bases, and 4 bases stayed unmatched. The germline V gene encodes CDR1 MNHEY and CDR2 SMNVEV (reference sequence). CDR3 length: 14 residues.

This clone was seen only once. The V gene is TRBV7-2, the J gene TRBJ2-7; 7 nucleotides match TRBD2. Germline V gene data show CDR1 as SGHTA and CDR2 as FQGNSA. The J segment lost 1 base and the V segment lost 5 bases, leaving 11 bases of the junction unmatched. The CDR3 covers 16 residues. CDR3: CASSPRVGGGSYEQYF. CDR3 in DNA: TGTGCCAGCAGCCCTAGGGTGGGCGGGGGTTCCTACGAGCAGTACTTC.

This clone was seen a handful of times. The chain is built from TRBV30 and TRBJ2-2; D gene uncertain. CDR1 is GTSNPN and CDR2 is SVGIG in the germline V gene (reference sequence). V was shortened by 0 bases and J by 3 bases, with 14 bases between the two germline ends. The CDR3 sequence is 16 residues long. The chain's CDR3 is CAWSVSRNFHTGELFF. CDR3 DNA sequence: TGTGCCTGGAGTGTATCACGCAATTTTCACACCGGGGAGCTGTTTTTT. Full variable domain (outside the CDR3, taken from reference TRBV30 and TRBJ2-2): SQTIHQWPATLVQPVGSPLSLECTVEGTSNPNLYWYRQAAGRGLQLLFYSVGIGQISSEVPQNLSASRPQDRQFILSSKKLLLSDSGFYLCAWSVSRNFHTGELFFGEGSRLTVL.

The chain links TRBV7-2 to TRBJ2-3; D might be TRBD2 (6 bases). V lost 3 bases, J lost 0 bases, and 10 bases lay in between. The CDR3 has 15 amino acids. The germline V gene encodes CDR1 SGHTA and CDR2 FQGNSA. The CDR3 nucleotides are TGTGCCAGCAGCTTGGCGGGATATAGCACAGATACGCAGTATTTT. It yields the protein CASSLAGYSTDTQYF.

The rearrangement uses TRBV9 and TRBJ2-5, with TRBD2 matching 8 bases. V lost 0 bases to trimming and J lost 5 bases; unmatched junction nucleotides: 15. The germline gives CDR1 SGDLS, CDR2 YYNGEE. There are 18 residues in the CDR3. This CDR3 is CASSVESGMSGRWETQYF. Here the CDR3 DNA reads TGTGCCAGCAGCGTAGAGTCAGGGATGAGCGGGAGATGGGAGACCCAGTACTTC.

V usage is TRBV29-1 and J usage is TRBJ2-5; unclear D gene. V was pared by 4 bases and J by 0 bases, with 6 bases between. The CDR3 contains 12 residues. CDR1 is SQVTM and CDR2 is ANQGSEA in the germline V gene. The CDR3 DNA reads TGCAGCGTTGCGTCTGACCAAGAGACCCAGTACTTC. It yields the protein CSVASDQETQYF.

The chain carries TRBV9 and TRBJ2-2, with 10 positions matching TRBD2. The V and J ends lost 7 bases and 4 bases, in that order; junction bases with no gene match: 1. Per germline, CDR1 SGDLS and CDR2 YYNGEE. There are 13 residues in the CDR3. The DNA of the CDR3 is TGTGCCAGCCGGACTAGCGGCACCGGGGAGCTGTTTTTT. Its translation is CASRTSGTGELFF. Complete variable domain (other parts from reference TRBV9 and TRBJ2-2): DSGVTQTPKHLITATGQRVTLRCSPRSGDLSVYWYQQSLDQGLQFLIQYYNGEERAKGNILERFSAQQFPDLHSELNLSSLELGDSALYFCASRTSGTGELFFGEGSRLTVL.